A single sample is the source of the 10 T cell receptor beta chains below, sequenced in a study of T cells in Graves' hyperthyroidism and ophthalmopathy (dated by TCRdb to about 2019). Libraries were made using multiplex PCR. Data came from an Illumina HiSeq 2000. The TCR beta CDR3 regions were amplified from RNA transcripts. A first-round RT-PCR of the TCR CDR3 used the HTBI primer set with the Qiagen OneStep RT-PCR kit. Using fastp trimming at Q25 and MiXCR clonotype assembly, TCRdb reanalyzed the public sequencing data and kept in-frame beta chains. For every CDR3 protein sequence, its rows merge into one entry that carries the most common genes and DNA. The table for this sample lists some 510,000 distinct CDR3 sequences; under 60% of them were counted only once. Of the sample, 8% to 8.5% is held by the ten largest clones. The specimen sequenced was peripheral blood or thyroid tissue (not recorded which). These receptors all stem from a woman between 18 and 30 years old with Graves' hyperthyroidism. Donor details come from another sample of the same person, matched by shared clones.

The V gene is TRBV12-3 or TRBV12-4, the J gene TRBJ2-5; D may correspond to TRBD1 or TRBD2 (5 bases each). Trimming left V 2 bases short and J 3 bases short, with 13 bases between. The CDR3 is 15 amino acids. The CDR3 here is CASSLSGAKEETQYF. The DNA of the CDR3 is TGTGCCAGCAGTTTATCCGGGGCTAAGGAAGAGACCCAGTACTTC.

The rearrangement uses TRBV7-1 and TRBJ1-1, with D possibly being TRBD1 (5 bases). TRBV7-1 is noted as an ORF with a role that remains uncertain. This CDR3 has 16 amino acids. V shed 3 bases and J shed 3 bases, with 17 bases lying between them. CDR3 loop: CASSSPRGAPDTEAFF. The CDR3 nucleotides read TGTGCCAGCAGCTCCCCTCGAGGGGCCCCGGACACTGAAGCTTTCTTT.

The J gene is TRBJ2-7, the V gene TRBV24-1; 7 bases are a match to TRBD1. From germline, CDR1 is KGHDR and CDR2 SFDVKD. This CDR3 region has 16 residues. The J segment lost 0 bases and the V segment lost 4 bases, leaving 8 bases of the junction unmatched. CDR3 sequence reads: CATSDAPTGSSYEQYF. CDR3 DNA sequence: TGTGCCACCAGTGACGCGCCGACAGGGAGCTCCTACGAGCAGTACTTC.

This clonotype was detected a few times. In nucleotides, the CDR3 is TGTGCCACCAGTCCGTCGGGGGTGCAGACCCAGTACTTC. It specifies CATSPSGVQTQYF. V usage is TRBV24-1 and J usage is TRBJ2-5, with D perhaps matching TRBD2 (6 bases). V was trimmed by 6 bases and J by 6 bases, leaving 13 bases between them. Germline CDR1 KGHDR, CDR2 SFDVKD. This CDR3 is built from 13 residues.

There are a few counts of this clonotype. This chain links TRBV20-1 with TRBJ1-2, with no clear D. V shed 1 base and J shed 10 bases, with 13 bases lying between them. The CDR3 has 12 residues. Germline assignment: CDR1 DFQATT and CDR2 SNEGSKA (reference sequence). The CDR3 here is CSARAGPGDYTF. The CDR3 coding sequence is TGCAGTGCTAGAGCAGGCCCCGGGGACTACACCTTC.

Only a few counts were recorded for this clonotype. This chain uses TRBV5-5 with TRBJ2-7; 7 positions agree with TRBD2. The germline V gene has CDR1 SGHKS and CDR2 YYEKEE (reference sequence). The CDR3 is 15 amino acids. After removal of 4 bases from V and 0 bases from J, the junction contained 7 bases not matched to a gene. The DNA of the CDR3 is TGTGCCAGCAGCCTGAGCGGGACGGTCTCCTACGAGCAGTACTTC. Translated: CASSLSGTVSYEQYF. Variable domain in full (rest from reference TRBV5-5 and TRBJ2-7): DAGVTQSPTHLIKTRGQQVTLRCSPISGHKSVSWYQQVLGQGPQFIFQYYEKEERGRGNFPDRFSARQFPNYSSELNVNALLLGDSALYLCASSLSGTVSYEQYFGPGTRLTVT.

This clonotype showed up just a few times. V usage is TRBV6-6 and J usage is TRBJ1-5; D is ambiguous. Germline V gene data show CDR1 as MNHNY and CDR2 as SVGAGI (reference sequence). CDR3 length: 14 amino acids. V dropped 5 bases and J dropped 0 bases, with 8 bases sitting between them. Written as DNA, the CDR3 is TGTGCCAGCAGTAGTACTTCTAGCAATCAGCCCCAGCATTTT. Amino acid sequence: CASSSTSSNQPQHF.

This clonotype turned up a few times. CDR3 sequence reads: CASRTREGKNYGYTF. In DNA form, the CDR3 reads TGTGCCAGCAGGACCCGTGAGGGGAAAAACTATGGCTACACCTTC. The genes are TRBV2 and TRBJ1-2, with D perhaps TRBD1 (5 bases). V dropped 6 bases and J dropped 2 bases, with 16 bases sitting between them. This CDR3 contains 15 residues. The V gene's germline CDR1 is SNHLY and CDR2 FYNNEI.

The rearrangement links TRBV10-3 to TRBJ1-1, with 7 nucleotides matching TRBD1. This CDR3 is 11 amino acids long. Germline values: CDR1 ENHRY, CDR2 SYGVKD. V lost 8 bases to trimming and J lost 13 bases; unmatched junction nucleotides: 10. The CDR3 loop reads CAIRDRDESFF. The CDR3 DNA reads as TGTGCCATCCGAGACAGGGACGAGAGTTTCTTT.

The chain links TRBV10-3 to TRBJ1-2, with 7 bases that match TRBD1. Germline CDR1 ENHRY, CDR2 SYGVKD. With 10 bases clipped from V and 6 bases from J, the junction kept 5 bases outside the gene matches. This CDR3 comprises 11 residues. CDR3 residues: CATTGSNGYTF. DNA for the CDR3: TGTGCCACGACAGGGTCGAATGGCTACACCTTC.